This T cell receptor (beta chain) originates from a study of blood T cell repertoires in COVID-19. The wider study: Specimens from acute and convalescent COVID-19 originated in the United States, Italy and Spain.

V shed 6 bases, J shed 7 bases, and the junction held 9 bases outside the gene matches. Looked up from germline, CDR1 is MGHRA and CDR2 is YSYEKL. The CDR3 length is 15 residues. Assay: immunoSEQ multiplex PCR; the TCRdb copy retains only in-frame clones and omits some. The sample contains fewer than 600,000 clones, roughly 89% of which appear only once. The sample comprised peripheral blood. This clonotype was sampled from a man aged 18 to 30 with COVID-19, enrolled during active disease. The chain couples TRBV4-1 to TRBJ1-6, with TRBD1 matching over 7 bases. The CDR3, as DNA: TGCGCCAGCAGTCCATCGACAGGGAACAATTCACCCCTCCACTTT. It yields the protein CASSPSTGNNSPLHF.